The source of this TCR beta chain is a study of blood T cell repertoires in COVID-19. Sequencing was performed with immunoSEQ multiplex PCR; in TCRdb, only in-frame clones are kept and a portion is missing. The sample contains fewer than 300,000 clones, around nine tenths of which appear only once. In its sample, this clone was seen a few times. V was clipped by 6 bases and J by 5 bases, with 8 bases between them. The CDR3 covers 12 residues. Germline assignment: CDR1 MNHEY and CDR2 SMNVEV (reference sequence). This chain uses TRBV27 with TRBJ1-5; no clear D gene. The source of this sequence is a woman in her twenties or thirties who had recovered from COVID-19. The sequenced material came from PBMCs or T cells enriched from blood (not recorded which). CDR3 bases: TGTGCCAGCAGGACTGGGTATCAGCCCCAGCATTTT. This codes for CASRTGYQPQHF.